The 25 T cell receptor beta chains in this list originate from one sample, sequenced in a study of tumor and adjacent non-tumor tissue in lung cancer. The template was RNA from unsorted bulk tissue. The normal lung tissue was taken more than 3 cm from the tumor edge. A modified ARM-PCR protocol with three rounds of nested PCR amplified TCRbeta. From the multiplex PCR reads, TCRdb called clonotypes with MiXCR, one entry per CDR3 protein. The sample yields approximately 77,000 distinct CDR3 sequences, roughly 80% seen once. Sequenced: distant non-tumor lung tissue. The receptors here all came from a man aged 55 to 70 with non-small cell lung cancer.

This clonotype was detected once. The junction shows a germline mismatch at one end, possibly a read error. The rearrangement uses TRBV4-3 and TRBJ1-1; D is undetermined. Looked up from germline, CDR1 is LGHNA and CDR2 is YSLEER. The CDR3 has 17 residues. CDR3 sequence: CASSQHVPGSSGTEAFF. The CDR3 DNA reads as TGCGCAAGCAGCCAACACGTTCCGGGCAGTTCGGGTACTGAAGCTTTCTTT.

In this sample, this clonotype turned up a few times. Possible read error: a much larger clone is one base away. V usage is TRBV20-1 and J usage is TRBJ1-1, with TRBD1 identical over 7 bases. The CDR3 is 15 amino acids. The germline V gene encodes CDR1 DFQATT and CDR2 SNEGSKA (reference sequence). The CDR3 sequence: CNARDGRQGWTEAFF. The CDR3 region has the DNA TGCAATGCTAGAGATGGGAGACAGGGCTGGACTGAAGCTTTCTTT.

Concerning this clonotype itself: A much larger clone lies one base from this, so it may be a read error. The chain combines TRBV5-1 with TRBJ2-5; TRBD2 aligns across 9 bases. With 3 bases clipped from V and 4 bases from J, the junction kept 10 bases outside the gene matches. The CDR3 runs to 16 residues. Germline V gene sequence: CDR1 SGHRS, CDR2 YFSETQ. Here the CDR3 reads CASSYRGGGVGETQYF. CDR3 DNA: TGCGCCAGCAGCTACCGCGGGGGGGGGGTCGGAGAGACCCAGTACTTC.

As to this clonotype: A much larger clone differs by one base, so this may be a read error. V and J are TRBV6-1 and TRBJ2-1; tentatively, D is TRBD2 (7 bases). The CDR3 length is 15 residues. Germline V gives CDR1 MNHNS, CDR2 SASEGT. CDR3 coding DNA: TGTGACAGCAGTGGGGGGGGGCATAGATACAATGAGCAGTTCTTC. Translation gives CDSSGGGHRYNEQFF.

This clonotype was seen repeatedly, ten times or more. CDR3 sequence: CASSLQGTGVLYF. The CDR3 DNA reads TGCGCCAGCAGCCTGCAAGGGACAGGGGTTCTGTACTTC. The V and J genes are TRBV4-3 and TRBJ2-5; 10 bases fit TRBD1. This CDR3 spans 13 amino acids. The V gene end was trimmed by 4 bases and the J gene end by 13 bases; junction bases not matched to a gene: 9. CDR1 and CDR2 from the germline V gene are LGHNA and YSLEER.

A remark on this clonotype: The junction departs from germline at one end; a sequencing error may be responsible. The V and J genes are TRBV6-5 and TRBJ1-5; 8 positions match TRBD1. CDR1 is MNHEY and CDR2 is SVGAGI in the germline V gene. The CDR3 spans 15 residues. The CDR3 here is CASGYSGQGSQPQHF. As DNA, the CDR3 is TGTGCCAGTGGTTACAGTGGACAGGGTAGTCAGCCCCAGCACTTT.

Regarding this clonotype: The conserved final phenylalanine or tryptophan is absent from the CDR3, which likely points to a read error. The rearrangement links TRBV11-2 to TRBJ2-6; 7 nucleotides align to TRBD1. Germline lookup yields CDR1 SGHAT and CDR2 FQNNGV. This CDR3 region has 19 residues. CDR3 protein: CASSLVPKDRPSGANALTI. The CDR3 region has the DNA TGTGCTAGCAGCTTAGTTCCAAAGGACAGGCCCTCTGGGGCCAACGCCCTGACTATC.

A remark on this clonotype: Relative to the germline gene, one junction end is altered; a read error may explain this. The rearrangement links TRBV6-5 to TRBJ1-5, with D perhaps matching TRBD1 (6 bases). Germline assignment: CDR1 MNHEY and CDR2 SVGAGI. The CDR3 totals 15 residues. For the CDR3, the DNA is TGTGACAGCAGTTACCTACAGGGATGCATTCAGCCCCAGCATTTT. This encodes CDSSYLQGCIQPQHF.

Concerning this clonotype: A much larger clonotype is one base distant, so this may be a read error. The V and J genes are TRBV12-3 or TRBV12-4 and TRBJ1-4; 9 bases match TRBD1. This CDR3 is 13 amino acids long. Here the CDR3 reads CVTRGTGLEKLFF. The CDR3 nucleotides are TGTGTCACCAGGGGGACAGGGCTTGAAAAACTGTTTTTT.

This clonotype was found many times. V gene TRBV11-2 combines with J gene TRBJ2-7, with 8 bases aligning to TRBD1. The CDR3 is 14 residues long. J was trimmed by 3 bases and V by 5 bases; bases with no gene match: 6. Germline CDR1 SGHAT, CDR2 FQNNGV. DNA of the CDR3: TGTGCCAGCAGCCGGACAGGGTTTTTCTACGAGCAGTACTTC. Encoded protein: CASSRTGFFYEQYF.

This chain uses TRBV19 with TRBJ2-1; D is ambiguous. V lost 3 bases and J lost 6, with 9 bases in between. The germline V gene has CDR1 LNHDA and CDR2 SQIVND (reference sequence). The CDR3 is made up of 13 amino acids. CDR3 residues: CASSMTSPNEQFF. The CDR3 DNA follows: TGTGCCAGTAGTATGACCAGCCCCAATGAGCAGTTCTTC.

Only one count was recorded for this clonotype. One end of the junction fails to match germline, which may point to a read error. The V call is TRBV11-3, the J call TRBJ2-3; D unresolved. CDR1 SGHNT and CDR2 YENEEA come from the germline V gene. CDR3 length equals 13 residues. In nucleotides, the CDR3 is TGTGTCAGCAACTTAGAGACGAGAAGAGAGGAGTATTTT. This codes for CVSNLETRREEYF.

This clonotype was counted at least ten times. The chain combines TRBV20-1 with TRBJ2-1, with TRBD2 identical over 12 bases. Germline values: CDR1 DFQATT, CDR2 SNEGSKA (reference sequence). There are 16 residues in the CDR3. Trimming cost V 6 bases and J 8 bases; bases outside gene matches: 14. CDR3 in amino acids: CSAWTSGKLFVDEQFF. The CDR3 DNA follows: TGCAGTGCCTGGACTAGCGGGAAATTGTTTGTTGATGAGCAGTTCTTC.

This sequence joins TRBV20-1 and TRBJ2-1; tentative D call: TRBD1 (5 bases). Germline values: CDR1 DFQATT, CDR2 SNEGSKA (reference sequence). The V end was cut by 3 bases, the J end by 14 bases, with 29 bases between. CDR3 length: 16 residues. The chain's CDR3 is CSARHSRQSSYNEEFF. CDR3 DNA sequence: TGCAGTGCTAGGCATAGTAGACAGTCGTCCTACAATGAAGAGTTCTTC.

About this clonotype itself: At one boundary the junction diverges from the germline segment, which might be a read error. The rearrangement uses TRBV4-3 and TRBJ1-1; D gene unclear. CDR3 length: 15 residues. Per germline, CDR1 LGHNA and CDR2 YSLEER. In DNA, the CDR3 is TGCGCCTGCAGCCAATCGTTCAGGTTGAGCGCTGAAGCTTTCTTT. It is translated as CACSQSFRLSAEAFF.

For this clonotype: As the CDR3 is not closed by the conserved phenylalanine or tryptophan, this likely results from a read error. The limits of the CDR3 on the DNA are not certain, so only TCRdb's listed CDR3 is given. CDR3 region: CASSLVGMGTEASL. The gene calls are TRBV11-2 and TRBJ1-1. Including both end residues, the CDR3 is 14 amino acids long. Germline V CDR1 and CDR2: SGHAT, FQNNGV.

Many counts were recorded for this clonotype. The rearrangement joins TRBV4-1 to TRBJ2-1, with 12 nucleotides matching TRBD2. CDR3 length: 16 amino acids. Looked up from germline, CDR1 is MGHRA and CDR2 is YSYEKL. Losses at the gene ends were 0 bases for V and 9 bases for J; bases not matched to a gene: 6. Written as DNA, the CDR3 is TGCGCCAGCAGCCAAGAATCCGCTAGCGGGGGGGGTGAGCAGTTCTTC. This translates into CASSQESASGGGEQFF.

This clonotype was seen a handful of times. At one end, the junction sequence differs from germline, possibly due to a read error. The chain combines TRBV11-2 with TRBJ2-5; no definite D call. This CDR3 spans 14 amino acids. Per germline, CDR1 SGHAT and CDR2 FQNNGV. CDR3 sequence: CANSSGRVQETQYF. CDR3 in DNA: TGTGCCAACAGCTCTGGACGGGTTCAAGAGACCCAGTACTTC.

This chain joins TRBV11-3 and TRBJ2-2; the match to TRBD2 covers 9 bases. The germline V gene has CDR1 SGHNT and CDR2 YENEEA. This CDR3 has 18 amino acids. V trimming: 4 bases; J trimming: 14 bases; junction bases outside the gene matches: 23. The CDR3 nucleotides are TGTGCCAGCAGCTCGCGGGGAGCGGGAGGATACAGCGCCGGAGACCTGTTTTTT. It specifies CASSSRGAGGYSAGDLFF. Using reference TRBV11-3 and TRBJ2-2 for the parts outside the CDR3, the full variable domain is EAGVVQSPRYKIIEKKQPVAFWCNPISGHNTLYWYLQNLGQGPELLIRYENEEAVDDSQLPKDRFSAERLKGVDSTLKIQPAELGDSAVYLCASSSRGAGGYSAGDLFFGEGSRLTVL.

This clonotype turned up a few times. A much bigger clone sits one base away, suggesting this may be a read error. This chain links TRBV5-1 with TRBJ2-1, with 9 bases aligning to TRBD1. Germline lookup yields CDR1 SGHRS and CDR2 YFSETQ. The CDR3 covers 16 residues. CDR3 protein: CGSSLGQGSSYNEQFF. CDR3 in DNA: TGCGGCAGCAGCCTAGGACAGGGGAGCTCCTACAATGAGCAGTTCTTC.

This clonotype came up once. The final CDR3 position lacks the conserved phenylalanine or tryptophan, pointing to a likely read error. The CDR3 sequence is CASGLDHTGSYEQYH. The CDR3 DNA follows: TGTGCTAGTGGTTTGGACCACACGGGGAGCTACGAGCAGTACCAC. The V and J genes are TRBV12-5 and TRBJ2-7; D perhaps matches TRBD2 (5 bases). Germline V gene sequence: CDR1 LGHNT, CDR2 FRNRAP. The CDR3 has 15 amino acids. Trimming left V 1 base short and J 3 bases short, with 13 bases between.

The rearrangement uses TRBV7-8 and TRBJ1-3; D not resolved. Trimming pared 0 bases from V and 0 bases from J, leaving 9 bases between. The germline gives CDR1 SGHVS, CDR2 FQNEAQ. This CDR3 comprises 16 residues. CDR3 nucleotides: TGTGCCAGCAGCTTAGCATGGCAGTACTCTGGAAACACCATATATTTT. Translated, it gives CASSLAWQYSGNTIYF.

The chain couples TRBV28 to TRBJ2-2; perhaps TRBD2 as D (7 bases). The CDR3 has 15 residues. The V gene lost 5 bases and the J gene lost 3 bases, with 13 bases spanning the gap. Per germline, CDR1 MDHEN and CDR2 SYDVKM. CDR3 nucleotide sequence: TGTGCCAGCAGTAGTGGGGGGGCCTACACCGGGGAGCTGTTTTTT. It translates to CASSSGGAYTGELFF.

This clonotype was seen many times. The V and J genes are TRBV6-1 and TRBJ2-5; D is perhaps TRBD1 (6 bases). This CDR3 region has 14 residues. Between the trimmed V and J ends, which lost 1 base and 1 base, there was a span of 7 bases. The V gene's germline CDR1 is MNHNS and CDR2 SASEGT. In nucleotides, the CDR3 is TGTGCCAGCAGTGAAGGGACAGCCCAAGAGACCCAGTACTTC. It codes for CASSEGTAQETQYF.

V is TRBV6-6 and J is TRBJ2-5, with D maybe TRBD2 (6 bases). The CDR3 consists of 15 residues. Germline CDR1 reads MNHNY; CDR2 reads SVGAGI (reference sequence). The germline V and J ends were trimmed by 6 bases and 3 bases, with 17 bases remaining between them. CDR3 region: CASRKDIGGKETQYF. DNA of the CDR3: TGTGCCAGCAGAAAGGACATCGGAGGGAAAGAGACCCAGTACTTC.